One sample yielded the 31 T cell receptor beta chains listed below, sequenced in a study of cytomegalovirus exposure and HLA in healthy donors. The PCR used 60 Vbeta and 13 Jbeta primers. The table came from immunoSEQ multiplex PCR; TCRdb's copy has only in-frame clones and leaves some out. This table holds about 85,000 clones, 60% to 80% found once. The material sequenced was PBMCs. The receptors derive from a woman aged 45-65 years in good health and CMV-seropositive.

The chain employs TRBV28 and TRBJ2-3, with D tentatively TRBD2 (6 bases). The CDR3 consists of 14 residues. The V and J ends lost 6 bases and 6 bases respectively, with 16 bases between them. CDR1 and CDR2 (germline): MDHEN, SYDVKM. The CDR3 DNA reads as TGTGCCAGCAGCCCGACGGGGGTACCGGATACGCAGTATTTT. Translated, it gives CASSPTGVPDTQYF.

This clone was counted only a few times. J is TRBJ2-6 and V is TRBV5-1; no clear D. The germline gives CDR1 SGHRS, CDR2 YFSETQ. The ends were cut back, 5 bases at V and 2 bases at J, with 17 bases in the middle. This CDR3 is built from 17 residues. CDR3 amino acids: CASREQSLLPGANVLTF. The DNA of the CDR3 is TGCGCCAGCAGAGAACAGTCCCTTCTCCCTGGGGCCAACGTCCTGACTTTC.

The chain is built from TRBV10-2 and TRBJ2-1; the D gene is possibly TRBD2 (6 bases). This CDR3 spans 20 amino acids. Trimming shortened V by 0 bases and J by 5 bases, and 26 bases separated the two germline ends. CDR1 WSHSY and CDR2 SAAADI come from the germline V gene. In nucleotides, the CDR3 is TGCGCCAGCAGTGAGTCGATTCTCGGGGTCGGGGGTCGTAGAGACAATGAGCAGTTCTTC. It encodes CASSESILGVGGRRDNEQFF.

This chain's CDR3 is CAVRDISNTEAFF. As DNA, the CDR3 is TGTGCCGTTCGGGACATATCGAACACTGAAGCTTTCTTT. The gene calls are TRBV10-3 and TRBJ1-1, with a possible D match to TRBD1 (6 bases). Germline CDR1 reads ENHRY; CDR2 reads SYGVKD. V shed 11 bases and J shed 1 base, with 14 bases lying between them. This CDR3 is 13 amino acids long.

V usage is TRBV7-8 and J usage is TRBJ2-6; the match to TRBD1 covers 8 bases. CDR3 length: 18 residues. Germline assignment: CDR1 SGHVS and CDR2 FQNEAQ. After removal of 2 bases from V and 0 bases from J, the junction contained 6 bases not matched to a gene. As DNA, the CDR3 is TGTGCCAGCAGCTTACGTGGACAGGGTTTCTCTGGGGCCAACGTCCTGACTTTC. It encodes CASSLRGQGFSGANVLTF.

The chain is built from TRBV2 and TRBJ1-2; D is ambiguous. This CDR3 has 12 residues. Trimming left V 4 bases short and J 4 bases short, with 7 bases between. The germline gives CDR1 SNHLY, CDR2 FYNNEI. CDR3 amino acids: CASSVRSYGYTF. The DNA for the CDR3 is TGTGCCAGCAGTGTTCGGTCCTATGGCTACACCTTC.

This chain uses TRBV29-1 with TRBJ2-1; 7 bases are a match to TRBD2. CDR3 length: 13 residues. Unmatched junction bases numbered 12, after V lost 7 bases and J lost 9 bases. CDR1 and CDR2 (germline): SQVTM, ANQGSEA. The CDR3: CSADPGLSIEQFF. The DNA for the CDR3 is TGCAGCGCCGACCCGGGACTATCCATTGAGCAGTTCTTC.

The chain carries TRBV4-2 and TRBJ1-5; D gene ambiguous. The CDR3 consists of 15 residues. V was shortened by 0 bases and J by 0 bases, with 6 bases between the two germline ends. Germline-derived CDR1 and CDR2 are LGHNA and YNFKEQ. CDR3 in amino acids: CASSQEKLSNQPQHF. CDR3 coding DNA: TGTGCCAGCAGCCAAGAGAAGCTTAGCAATCAGCCCCAGCATTTT.

The V and J genes are TRBV7-2 and TRBJ1-2; D may be TRBD1 (5 bases). Trimming took 1 base from V and 4 from J, leaving 13 bases between them. The germline gives CDR1 SGHTA, CDR2 FQGNSA. The CDR3 loop spans 15 amino acids. CDR3 nucleotide sequence: TGTGCCAGCAGCTTAGGTGGGGGGGAGGCCTATGGCTACACCTTC. Translated: CASSLGGGEAYGYTF.

As concerns this clone: At the DNA level, this CDR3 is encoded by other sequences in the same sample as well. The V and J genes are TRBV9 and TRBJ2-2, with D hard to call. The CDR3 loop spans 13 amino acids. The V and J ends lost 2 bases and 4 bases respectively, with 6 bases between them. Looked up from germline, CDR1 is SGDLS and CDR2 is YYNGEE. The CDR3 DNA reads as TGTGCCAGCAGCGTTACGGGCACCGGGGAGCTGTTTTTT. Amino acid sequence: CASSVTGTGELFF.

This chain uses TRBV29-1 with TRBJ1-1, with no clear D. Deletions cut 7 bases from V and 1 base from J, with 7 bases between. The CDR3 has 11 residues. The germline V gene has CDR1 SQVTM and CDR2 ANQGSEA. The CDR3 nucleotides are TGCAGCGGGCGGAGGAACACTGAAGCTTTCTTT. This translates into CSGRRNTEAFF.

The V and J genes are TRBV19 and TRBJ1-2; 7 nucleotides match TRBD1. Germline trimming cut 8 bases from V and 6 bases from J; bases unmatched to any gene: 9. This CDR3 spans 13 amino acids. CDR1 LNHDA and CDR2 SQIVND come from the germline V gene (reference sequence). This CDR3 is CASGTGVINGYTF. CDR3 nucleotides: TGTGCCAGTGGTACAGGGGTCATTAATGGCTACACCTTC.

This chain uses TRBV5-8 with TRBJ1-1; possible D gene TRBD1, 5 bases. V dropped 0 bases and J dropped 5 bases, with 11 bases sitting between them. Germline V gives CDR1 SGHTS, CDR2 YDEGEE. The CDR3 is 14 amino acids. The CDR3 spells CASSLAQGGTEAFF. In DNA form, the CDR3 reads TGTGCCAGCAGCTTGGCCCAGGGAGGGACTGAAGCTTTCTTT.

The V call is TRBV10-3, the J call TRBJ1-2, with a possible D match to TRBD1 (5 bases). V shed 10 bases and J shed 5 bases, with 14 bases lying between them. Germline V lookup: CDR1 ENHRY, CDR2 SYGVKD. This CDR3 is built from 12 residues. The CDR3 nucleotides are TGTGCCACTGCTTCAGGGACTTATGGCTACACCTTC. It encodes CATASGTYGYTF.

The V gene is TRBV13, the J gene TRBJ1-1; D gene uncertain. V shed 3 bases and J shed 5 bases, with 10 bases lying between them. The CDR3 is 13 amino acids. Per germline, CDR1 PRHDT and CDR2 FYEKMQ (reference sequence). The CDR3 sequence: CASSFDFGTEAFF. CDR3 DNA: TGTGCCAGCAGCTTCGACTTTGGGACTGAAGCTTTCTTT.

The CDR3 reads CASQGVPGNQPQHF. The CDR3 nucleotides read TGTGCCAGCCAAGGGGTCCCAGGGAATCAGCCCCAGCATTTT. The chain recombines TRBV6-1 with TRBJ1-5, with D possibly being TRBD1 (5 bases). V was pared by 8 bases and J by 4 bases, with 15 bases between. Germline CDR1 MNHNS, CDR2 SASEGT. This CDR3 is built from 14 residues.

V gene TRBV7-6 combines with J gene TRBJ2-3, with 14 bases that match TRBD2. Trimming cost V 1 base and J 5 bases; bases outside gene matches: 11. The CDR3 length is 19 residues. Germline CDR1 and CDR2: SGHVS and FNYEAQ. CDR3 nucleotide sequence: TGTGCCAGCAGCTTAGGGATTCGACTAGCGGGAGGGCACGTAGATACGCAGTATTTT. The encoded protein is CASSLGIRLAGGHVDTQYF.

This chain links TRBV2 with TRBJ1-6; 9 bases align to TRBD1. Germline V lookup: CDR1 SNHLY, CDR2 FYNNEI. The CDR3 spans 17 residues. After removal of 7 bases from V and 6 bases from J, the junction contained 13 bases not matched to a gene. CDR3 in DNA: TGTGCCAGCATCCCGGGACAGGGAAGTAGGAGTAATTCACCCCTCCACTTT. This encodes CASIPGQGSRSNSPLHF.

This clone was seen once. V gene TRBV5-5 combines with J gene TRBJ2-3; TRBD2 matches at 10 bases. Trimming removed 1 base from V and 3 bases from J; junction bases left unmatched: 2. The CDR3 consists of 15 residues. Germline lookup yields CDR1 SGHKS and CDR2 YYEKEE (reference sequence). The CDR3 here is CASSLPSGSTDTQYF. DNA for the CDR3: TGTGCCAGCAGCTTGCCTAGCGGGAGTACAGATACGCAGTATTTT.

The chain links TRBV7-9 to TRBJ1-5, with D uncertain. This CDR3 is 13 amino acids long. Germline V CDR1 and CDR2: SEHNR, FQNEAQ (reference sequence). The V gene lost 5 bases and the J gene lost 2 bases, with 7 bases spanning the gap. The CDR3 sequence is CASSGQGNQPQHF. Here the CDR3 DNA reads TGTGCCAGCAGCGGCCAGGGCAATCAGCCCCAGCATTTT.

The rearrangement uses TRBV6-5 and TRBJ2-7; 12 positions agree with TRBD2. Germline-derived CDR1 and CDR2 are MNHEY and SVGAGI. The CDR3 contains 14 residues. The V segment lost 5 bases and the J segment 12 bases; nucleotides outside the gene matches: 11. The CDR3 loop reads CASSPRTSGAKRYF. DNA of the CDR3: TGTGCCAGCAGTCCCCGGACTAGCGGGGCAAAGCGGTACTTC.

This sequence joins TRBV2 and TRBJ1-1; D unresolved. The length of the CDR3 is 13 residues. V shed 4 bases and J shed 1 base, with 7 bases lying between them. Germline CDR1 SNHLY, CDR2 FYNNEI. In DNA form, the CDR3 reads TGTGCCAGCAGTGCACAGCCGAACACTGAAGCTTTCTTT. Amino acid sequence: CASSAQPNTEAFF.

The J gene is TRBJ2-1, the V gene TRBV7-3, with 7 nucleotides matching TRBD1. Germline V gene data show CDR1 as SGHTA and CDR2 as FQGTGA. The V and J ends lost 5 bases and 2 bases, in that order; junction bases with no gene match: 9. The CDR3 has 16 residues. The CDR3: CASSPAGGKAYNEQFF. In DNA, the CDR3 is TGTGCCAGCAGCCCCGCAGGGGGTAAAGCCTACAATGAGCAGTTCTTC.

The J gene is TRBJ2-5, the V gene TRBV5-4; 9 nucleotides align to TRBD2. V was clipped by 3 bases and J by 3 bases; unmatched bases: 3. In germline, CDR1 is SGHNT, CDR2 YYREEE (reference sequence). The CDR3 spans 14 residues. This chain's CDR3 is CASSSSGEKETQYF. The CDR3 nucleotides are TGTGCCAGCAGCTCTAGCGGGGAGAAAGAGACCCAGTACTTC.

The chain combines TRBV27 with TRBJ2-1; 11 nucleotides match TRBD2. CDR1 and CDR2 from the germline V gene are MNHEY and SMNVEV (reference sequence). V shed 4 bases, J shed 2 bases, and the junction held 4 bases outside the gene matches. The CDR3 runs to 16 residues. The CDR3 coding sequence is TGTGCCAGCAGTTCCATACTAGCGGGAGCCTACAATGAGCAGTTCTTC. It codes for CASSSILAGAYNEQFF.

V usage is TRBV18 and J usage is TRBJ1-1; TRBD1 matches at 9 bases. Germline CDR1 is KGHSH and CDR2 is LQKENI. This CDR3 is 16 amino acids long. The V segment lost 0 bases and the J segment 12 bases; nucleotides outside the gene matches: 14. In DNA form, the CDR3 reads TGTGCCAGCTCACCACCACAGGGGGCTTCTCTTTTCTGGACTTTCTTT. Amino acid sequence: CASSPPQGASLFWTFF. Full variable domain (missing parts from reference TRBV18 and TRBJ1-1): NAGVMQNPRHLVRRRGQEARLRCSPMKGHSHVYWYRQLPEEGLKFMVYLQKENIIDESGMPKERFSAEFPKEGPSILRIQQVVRGDSAAYFCASSPPQGASLFWTFFGQGTRLTVV.

This clone was recorded only once. The genes are TRBV18 and TRBJ2-3; TRBD2 agrees at 7 bases. The CDR3 runs 13 residues. V dropped 5 bases and J dropped 5; count of bases not matched to a gene: 4. In germline, CDR1 is KGHSH, CDR2 LQKENI. The CDR3 DNA reads as TGTGCCAGCTCAGGTACTAGCGTAGATACGCAGTATTTT. This sequence encodes CASSGTSVDTQYF.

V usage is TRBV6-5 and J usage is TRBJ1-1; tentatively, D is TRBD1 (6 bases). CDR1 is MNHEY and CDR2 is SVGAGI in the germline V gene. V lost 7 bases and J 4 bases, leaving 19 bases between the germline ends. This CDR3 has 15 residues. Written as DNA, the CDR3 is TGTGCCAGCACCACACCCCATACAGGGCTCACTGAAGCTTTCTTT. Protein sequence: CASTTPHTGLTEAFF.

The V and J genes are TRBV7-8 and TRBJ2-3; 11 nucleotides align to TRBD2. The CDR3 runs to 16 residues. CDR1 is SGHVS and CDR2 is FQNEAQ in the germline V gene. V lost 4 bases to trimming and J lost 3 bases; unmatched junction nucleotides: 6. The CDR3 coding sequence is TGTGCCAGCAGCTACTCTGGGACTAGCGGAACAGATACGCAGTATTTT. This gives the protein CASSYSGTSGTDTQYF. Based on the CDR3 plus reference TRBV7-8 and TRBJ2-3, the full variable domain is GAGVSQSPRYKVAKRGQDVALRCDPISGHVSLFWYQQALGQGPEFLTYFQNEAQLDKSGLPSDRFFAERPEGSVSTLKIQRTQQEDSAVYLCASSYSGTSGTDTQYFGPGTRLTVL.

The genes are TRBV4-1 and TRBJ1-3; perhaps TRBD1 as D (5 bases). Germline V gives CDR1 MGHRA, CDR2 YSYEKL. The CDR3 sequence is 13 residues long. V lost 0 bases to trimming and J lost 9 bases, with 9 bases between them. The CDR3 DNA sequence: TGCGCCAGCAGCCAAGATCGGGGGTTCACCATATATTTT. This codes for CASSQDRGFTIYF.

The rearrangement links TRBV5-6 to TRBJ2-7; D is uncertain. Germline V gene sequence: CDR1 SGHDT, CDR2 YYEEEE. The CDR3 extends over 12 amino acids. Trimming removed 0 bases from V and 4 bases from J, with 5 bases in between. CDR3 in DNA: TGTGCCAGCAGCTTGGACGGGTACGAGCAGTACTTC. It codes for CASSLDGYEQYF.